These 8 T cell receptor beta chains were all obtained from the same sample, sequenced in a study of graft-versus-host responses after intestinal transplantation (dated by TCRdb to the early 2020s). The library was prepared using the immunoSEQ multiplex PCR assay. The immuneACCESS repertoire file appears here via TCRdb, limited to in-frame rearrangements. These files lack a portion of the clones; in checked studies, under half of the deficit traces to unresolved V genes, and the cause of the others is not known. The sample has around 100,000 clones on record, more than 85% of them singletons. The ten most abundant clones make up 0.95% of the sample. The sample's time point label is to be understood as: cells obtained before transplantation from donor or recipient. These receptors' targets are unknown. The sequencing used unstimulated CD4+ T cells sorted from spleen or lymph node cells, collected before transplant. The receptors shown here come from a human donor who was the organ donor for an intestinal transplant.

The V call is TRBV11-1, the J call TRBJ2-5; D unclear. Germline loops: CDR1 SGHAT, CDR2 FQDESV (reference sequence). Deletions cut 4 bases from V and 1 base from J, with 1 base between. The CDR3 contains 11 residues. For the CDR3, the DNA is TGTGCCAGCAGCTCCCAAGAGACCCAGTACTTC. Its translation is CASSSQETQYF. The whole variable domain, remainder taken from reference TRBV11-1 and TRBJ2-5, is EAEVAQSPRYKITEKSQAVAFWCDPISGHATLYWYRQILGQGPELLVQFQDESVVDDSQLPKDRFSAERLKGVDSTLKIQPAELGDSAMYLCASSSQETQYFGPGTRLLVL.

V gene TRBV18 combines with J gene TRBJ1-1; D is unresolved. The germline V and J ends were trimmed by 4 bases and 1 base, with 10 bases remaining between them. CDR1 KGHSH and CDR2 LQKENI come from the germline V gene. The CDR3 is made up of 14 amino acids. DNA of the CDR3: TGTGCCAGCTCACGGGTCCAAGCGAACACTGAAGCTTTCTTT. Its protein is CASSRVQANTEAFF.

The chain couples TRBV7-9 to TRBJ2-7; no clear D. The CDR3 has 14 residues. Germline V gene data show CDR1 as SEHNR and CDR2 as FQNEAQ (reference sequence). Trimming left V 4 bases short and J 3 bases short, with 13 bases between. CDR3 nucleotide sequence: TGTGCCAGCAGCTCTGGTGTTTGGAACTACGAGCAGTACTTC. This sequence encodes CASSSGVWNYEQYF.

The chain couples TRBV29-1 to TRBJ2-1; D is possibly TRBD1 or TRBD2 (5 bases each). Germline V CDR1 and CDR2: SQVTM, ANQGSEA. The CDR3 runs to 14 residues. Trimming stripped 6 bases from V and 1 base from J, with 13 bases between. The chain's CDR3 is CSVLGDRSYNEQFF. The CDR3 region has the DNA TGCAGCGTATTGGGGGATCGGTCCTACAATGAGCAGTTCTTC.

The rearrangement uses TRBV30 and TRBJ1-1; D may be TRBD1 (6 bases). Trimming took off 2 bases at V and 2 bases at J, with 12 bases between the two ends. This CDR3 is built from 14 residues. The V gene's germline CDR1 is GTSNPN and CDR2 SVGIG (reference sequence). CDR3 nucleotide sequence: TGTGCCTGGAGTCCGGGGACATTTAACACTGAAGCTTTCTTT. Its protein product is CAWSPGTFNTEAFF.

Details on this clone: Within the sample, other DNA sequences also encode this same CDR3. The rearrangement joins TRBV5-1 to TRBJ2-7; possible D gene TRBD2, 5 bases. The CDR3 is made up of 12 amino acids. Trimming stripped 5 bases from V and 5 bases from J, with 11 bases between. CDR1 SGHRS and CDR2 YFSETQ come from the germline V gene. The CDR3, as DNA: TGCGCCAGCAGGAGGGATTCAGACGAGCAGTACTTC. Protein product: CASRRDSDEQYF.

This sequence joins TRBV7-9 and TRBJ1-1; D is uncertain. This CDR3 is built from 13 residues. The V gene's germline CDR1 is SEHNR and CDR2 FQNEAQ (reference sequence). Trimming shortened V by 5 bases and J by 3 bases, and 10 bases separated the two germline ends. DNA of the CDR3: TGTGCCAGCAGCGTCGACTGGGACACTGAAGCTTTCTTT. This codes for CASSVDWDTEAFF.

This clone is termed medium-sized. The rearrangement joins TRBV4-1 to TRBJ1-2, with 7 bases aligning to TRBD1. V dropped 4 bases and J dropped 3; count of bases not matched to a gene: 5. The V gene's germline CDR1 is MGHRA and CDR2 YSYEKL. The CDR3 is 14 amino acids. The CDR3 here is CASSRGDRDYGYTF. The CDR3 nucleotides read TGCGCCAGCAGCCGAGGGGACAGAGACTATGGCTACACCTTC.